This T cell receptor beta chain was recorded in a study of blood T cell repertoires in COVID-19. Study-level background: The origin of the acute and convalescent COVID-19 samples was the United States, Italy and Spain. In each case, the material was cDNA or gDNA derived from T cells, B-cell-depleted T cells, or PBMCs.

The authors' processing: Reference gene primer amplification gave estimated nucleated cell counts. Using immunoSEQ multiplex PCR, the repertoire was profiled, and TCRdb retains in-frame clones only, with some absent. The D gene and trimming were derived from the DNA, and the V and J assignments and clone size from that table. Here the sample spans 70,000 to 95,000 clones, over 80% being singletons. The CDR3 consists of 14 residues. Per germline, CDR1 SNHLY and CDR2 FYNNEI. The junction had 7 bases not matched to a gene; V was cut back by 7 bases and J by 4 bases. V and J are TRBV2 and TRBJ2-1, with 7 bases identical to TRBD1. The TCR comes from a woman in her sixties or seventies with active COVID-19. The sample consisted of peripheral blood. This CDR3 reads CASNSGTAYNEQFF. CDR3 coding DNA: TGTGCCAGCAATTCCGGGACAGCTTACAATGAGCAGTTCTTC. The full variable domain, in which reference TRBV2 and TRBJ2-1 provide the parts outside the CDR3, is EPEVTQTPSHQVTQMGQEVILRCVPISNHLYFYWYRQILGQKVEFLVSFYNNEISEKSEIFDDQFSVERPDGSNFTLKIRSTKLEDSAMYFCASNSGTAYNEQFFGPGTRLTVL.